This entry lists 3 T cell receptor beta chains sequenced from one sample in a study of CD8 T cells in Susac syndrome. The authors reverse transcribed 0.5 to 1 ug RNA with random hexamers. TCRdb re-derived calls from the immunoSEQ multiplex PCR reads in MiXCR, one entry per CDR3 protein. Of 200,000 to 300,000 distinct CDR3 sequences listed, approximately 92% are singletons. The sequencing input was CD4+ T cells from PBMCs. These receptors originate from a human donor with multiple sclerosis.

This clonotype was seen a single time. This sequence joins TRBV13 and TRBJ2-7; TRBD1 matches at 8 bases. Germline V gene data show CDR1 as PRHDT and CDR2 as FYEKMQ (reference sequence). The CDR3 has 16 residues. V shed 0 bases, J shed 5 bases, and the junction held 9 bases outside the gene matches. CDR3 in amino acids: CASSLGRDRGKNEQYF. In nucleotides, the CDR3 is TGTGCCAGCAGCTTAGGCCGAGACAGGGGTAAAAACGAGCAGTACTTC.

The V call is TRBV27, the J call TRBJ1-1, with no clear D. The germline V and J ends were trimmed by 6 bases and 10 bases, with 15 bases remaining between them. This CDR3 has 12 residues. The germline gives CDR1 MNHEY, CDR2 SMNVEV (reference sequence). The CDR3 loop is CASSPPVGGAFF. The DNA of the CDR3 is TGTGCCAGCAGCCCACCGGTGGGAGGAGCTTTCTTT.

The chain has TRBV7-2 and TRBJ1-5; tentative D call: TRBD1 (5 bases). The germline CDR1 and CDR2 sequences are SGHTA and FQGNSA. The CDR3 is 15 residues long. V lost 4 bases and J lost 6, with 16 bases in between. The CDR3 coding sequence is TGTGCCAGCAGCTCGCAGGCCTACGGGGGTCAGCCCCAGCATTTT. This translates into CASSSQAYGGQPQHF.